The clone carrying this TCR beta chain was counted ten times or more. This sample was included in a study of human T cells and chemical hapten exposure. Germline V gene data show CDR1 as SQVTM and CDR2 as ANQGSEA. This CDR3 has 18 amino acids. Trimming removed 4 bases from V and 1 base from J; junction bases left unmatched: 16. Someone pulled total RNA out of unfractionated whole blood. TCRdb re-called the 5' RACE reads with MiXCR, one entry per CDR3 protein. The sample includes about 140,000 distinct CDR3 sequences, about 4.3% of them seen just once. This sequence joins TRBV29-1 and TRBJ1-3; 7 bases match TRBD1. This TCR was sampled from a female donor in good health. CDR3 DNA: TGCAGCGTTGCTCGTGTTTCGTCGGAGACAGGGTCTGGAAACACCATATATTTT. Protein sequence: CSVARVSSETGSGNTIYF.